This T cell receptor (beta chain) was found in a study of T cells in Graves' hyperthyroidism and ophthalmopathy (dated by TCRdb to the late 2010s). Background for the entire study: Peripheral blood samples were taken at the time of initial diagnosis, prior to any treatment. The approximately 100 discovery patients were divided at random into training and test sets in a 7:3 ratio. Thyroid tissue and blood T-cell repertoires from several Graves' hyperthyroidism patients were also compared in the study. To identify TCR V-J signatures that set the groups apart, the researchers used a discovery cohort of 90 to 100 patients, made up of 43 with Graves' ophthalmopathy and about 60 with stable Graves' hyperthyroidism. Once sampling was done, hyperthyroidism patients were given methimazole at a starting dose of 30 mg daily, whereas ophthalmopathy patients were given high-dose intravenous methylprednisolone. Prospective prediction of ophthalmopathy was tested in an independent validation cohort consisting of some 18 hyperthyroidism patients and about 17 patients who later progressed to ophthalmopathy. TCR Vbeta CDR3 sequencing of fewer than 150 peripheral blood samples (43 ophthalmopathy, around 80 hyperthyroidism and approximately 17 progressor patients) is reported in the paper.

Moderately to severely active disease, a Clinical Activity Score of at least 3, a NOSPECS grade of at least 4, and a duration under 3 months were present in ophthalmopathy patients. Any patient with an uncontrolled infection, another autoimmune disease, pregnancy or lactation was excluded. Diagnoses were established on the basis of clinical symptoms, serum thyroxine and TRAb, thyroid ultrasound, and orbital computed tomography. PBMCs were isolated from more than 8 ml of fresh peripheral blood by Ficoll-Paque density gradient centrifugation. Total RNA was extracted with Trizol reagent, and quality was checked on an Agilent 2100 Bioanalyzer. This clonotype has a count of ten or more. Its binding antigen is unknown. Per-base quality was not reported, and no clone a single base away is much larger than it. Findings and caveats that apply to the study as a whole: Ophthalmopathy was separated from stable hyperthyroidism by a 13 V-J signature model, with over 85% sensitivity and 81% to 83% specificity obtained in cross-validation and 80%/75% obtained in testing. Sample size was not statistically predetermined, and investigators were not blinded to group allocation. Most expanded thyroid clonotypes (frequency above 0.001) were also detected in blood, a finding suggesting that blood repertoires may reflect thyroid immune responses. In validation, the model predicted progression to ophthalmopathy with about 71% sensitivity and about 73% specificity, a median of about 6 months before onset.

TCR beta CDR3 regions were amplified from RNA transcripts. The TCR CDR3 was subjected to a first round of RT-PCR using the HTBI primer set and the Qiagen OneStep RT-PCR kit. The libraries were constructed in a second round of multiplex PCR and then size-selected and purified. The libraries were sequenced on an Illumina HiSeq2000 using paired-end 100 bp reads. As for the original processing: SOAPnuke was used to process the raw data, removing reads that contained adapters or uncalled bases, had a mean Phred below 15, or lacked an exact match to the constant primer or identifier. COPE v1.2.5 was used to merge the high-quality paired reads, and each unique nucleotide sequence was defined as a clonotype. MiTCR v1.1 was used to align the clonotypes against IMGT TRBV, TRBD and TRBJ reference segments. Only V-J combinations with frequency above 0.0001, covering approximately 99% of repertoires, were analysed. A TCS score was defined as the ratio of F50 (clonal expansion) to E x V (chaos), with BLOSUM62-based TCRdist applied between CDR3 peptides within each V-J. Welch's t-statistics and random forest reduced fewer than 550 V-J features to 13, which were used in a naive Bayes classifier (R e1071). Starting from the raw public reads, TCRdb applied fastp trimming at Q25, assembled clones with MiXCR and retained in-frame beta chains. Every distinct CDR3 protein forms one entry, paired with its most common genes and DNA. It is TCRdb's table, rather than the study itself, that gives the V and J calls and clone size. For this sample the table gives approximately 520,000 distinct CDR3 sequences, of which roughly 25% were detected only once. Around 10% of the sample is taken by the ten largest.

The receptor was derived from a young woman with Graves' ophthalmopathy. Sequenced material: blood.

The CDR3 in this case is CASSEQGVAGPQHF. The DNA is TGTGCCAGCAGTGAGCAAGGGGTGGCAGGGCCCCAGCATTTT. This chain is built from TRBV2 and TRBJ1-5, and perhaps TRBD1 as D gene, on 5 matching bases. The germline V gene sets CDR1 to SNHLY and CDR2 to FYNNEI. From the cysteine through the phenylalanine, the CDR3 covers 14 amino acids. Of the read, only the CDR3 DNA is kept; its 42 bases are in frame from base 1. The V end loses 3 bases and the J end loses 9 bases, and a stretch of 15 bases separates them. The full variable domain, completed from the reference TRBV2 and TRBJ1-5 proteins outside the CDR3, reads EPEVTQTPSHQVTQMGQEVILRCVPISNHLYFYWYRQILGQKVEFLVSFYNNEISEKSEIFDDQFSVERPDGSNFTLKIRSTKLEDSAMYFCASSEQGVAGPQHFGDGTRLSIL.